Each of the 12 T cell receptor beta chains below was sequenced from the same sample in a study of CXCR3-negative and CXCR3-positive naive CD8 T cells. Their specific antigens are unknown. Study results and caveats: Naive cells with CXCR3 showed TRB CDR3s that were more hydrophobic than those in CXCR3-negative naive cells.

It was by 5' RACE with UMI labels that the TRB cDNA libraries were prepared. TCRdb reanalyzed the 5' RACE reads and collapses them to one entry per CDR3 protein, without DNA. The sample holds some 140,000 distinct CDR3 sequences. The sequencing input was naive CXCR3+ CD8+ T cells from blood. Subset specified: CD45RO-CCR7+CD27+CD95- naive CD8+ T cells expressing CXCR3 (TNR3+). Receptors originate from a human donor in good health. Some clones in this sample may be carry-over from other donors' samples.

This chain connects TRBV7-9 to TRBJ2-3; there is no DNA to check the TCRdb D call of TRBD2. Germline CDR1 is SEHNR and CDR2 is FQNEAQ (reference sequence). The CDR3 covers 16 residues. The CDR3 loop is CASSYRTRDPTDTQYF.

The CDR3 region is CASSLAPGALGYTF. The chain has TRBV7-6 and TRBJ1-2; TCRdb indicates TRBD1, and absent DNA this call remains unverified. Germline-derived CDR1 and CDR2 are SGHVS and FNYEAQ. There are 14 residues in the CDR3.

V gene TRBV6-4 combines with J gene TRBJ2-3; TCRdb selects TRBD1, and the lack of DNA leaves this call unchecked. CDR3 length: 16 amino acids. Germline V gene lookup returns CDR1 MRHNA and CDR2 SNTAGT. The CDR3: CASSPVSGGHTDTQYF.

The chain uses TRBV29-1 and TRBJ1-4; the D gene TCRdb calls, TRBD1, cannot be checked with no DNA. CDR1 and CDR2 from the germline V gene are SQVTM and ANQGSEA. CDR3 length: 13 residues. The CDR3 sequence: CSVEVTGSEKLFF.

V usage is TRBV6-6 and J usage is TRBJ1-1; TCRdb selects TRBD1, and the lack of DNA leaves this call unchecked. Per the germline V gene, CDR1 is MNHNY and CDR2 is SVGAGI (reference sequence). The CDR3 runs 14 residues. CDR3 loop: CAGSFLGPTGEAFF.

The gene calls are TRBV7-3 and TRBJ2-1; the D call from TCRdb, TRBD2, cannot be confirmed without DNA. CDR1 and CDR2 from the germline V gene are SGHTA and FQGTGA. The CDR3 runs 15 residues. This CDR3 is CASSPGLAGFNEQFF.

J is TRBJ2-7 and V is TRBV5-6; the D gene TCRdb calls, TRBD1, cannot be checked with no DNA. Per germline, CDR1 SGHDT and CDR2 YYEEEE. The CDR3 is made up of 16 amino acids. CDR3: CASTLGGQGASYEQYF.

This sequence joins TRBV6-2 or TRBV6-3 and TRBJ2-1. The CDR3 is 16 amino acids. Germline V CDR1 and CDR2: MNHEY, SVGEGT. The chain's CDR3 is CASSFSSIRSYNEQFF.

V and J are TRBV9 and TRBJ2-3; the TRBD2 assignment by TCRdb is unverifiable without DNA. Germline values: CDR1 SGDLS, CDR2 YYNGEE. The CDR3 runs to 18 residues. The CDR3 reads CASSVATSGGPILDTQYF. Full variable domain (missing parts from reference TRBV9 and TRBJ2-3): DSGVTQTPKHLITATGQRVTLRCSPRSGDLSVYWYQQSLDQGLQFLIQYYNGEERAKGNILERFSAQQFPDLHSELNLSSLELGDSALYFCASSVATSGGPILDTQYFGPGTRLTVL.

The genes are TRBV12-3 or TRBV12-4 and TRBJ2-7; TCRdb lists TRBD1, though no DNA is available to test this call. The CDR3 loop spans 15 amino acids. This chain's CDR3 is CASSLGQGARNEQYF.

V is TRBV7-9 and J is TRBJ1-5; the D call of TRBD1 rests on TCRdb alone, since no DNA is present to check it. Germline loops: CDR1 SEHNR, CDR2 FQNEAQ (reference sequence). The CDR3 has 15 residues. The CDR3 region is CASSSSGTADQPQHF. The whole variable domain, remainder taken from reference TRBV7-9 and TRBJ1-5, is DTGVSQNPRHKITKRGQNVTFRCDPISEHNRLYWYRQTLGQGPEFLTYFQNEAQLEKSRLLSDRFSAERPKGSFSTLEIQRTEQGDSAMYLCASSSSGTADQPQHFGDGTRLSIL.

The genes are TRBV27 and TRBJ2-5; TCRdb returns TRBD1, unconfirmable since there is no DNA. The CDR3 length is 13 residues. The germline V gene has CDR1 MNHEY and CDR2 SMNVEV (reference sequence). The CDR3 reads CASSFVPEETQYF.